This is a list of T cell receptor beta chains from one sample in a study of regulatory T cells in long-lasting Graves disease. Via MiXCR, TCRdb re-called the multiplex PCR reads, giving one row per CDR3 protein. The table records 430,000 or so distinct CDR3 sequences, 21% of them present only once. Material: peripheral blood mononuclear cells (PBMCs), obtained when the disease was refractory, from a patient treated with antithyroid drugs. All receptors come from a female donor with Graves disease. CDR3s leave out the opening cysteine and the closing phenylalanine or tryptophan. Clone size is given for some rows only: seen once, a few or many times, or a class if the clone is expanded.

v_call: TRBV29-1; j_call: TRBJ2-5; cdr3_length: 11; clone_size: -; cdr3_aa: SVERDNQETQY
v_call: TRBV19; j_call: TRBJ2-2; cdr3_length: 13; clone_size: -; cdr3_aa: ASTIVGGNTGELF
v_call: TRBV27; j_call: TRBJ2-2; cdr3_length: 15; clone_size: -; cdr3_aa: ASSLRWGDSNTGELF
v_call: TRBV5-6; j_call: TRBJ2-2; cdr3_length: 13; clone_size: -; cdr3_aa: ASSWGLLPAGELF
v_call: TRBV28; j_call: TRBJ2-6; cdr3_length: 14; clone_size: many; cdr3_aa: ASTPGEGDGANVLT
v_call: TRBV2; j_call: TRBJ2-2; cdr3_length: 11; clone_size: many; cdr3_aa: ASSEPNTGELF
v_call: TRBV12-3/TRBV12-4; j_call: TRBJ1-1; cdr3_length: 10; clone_size: once; cdr3_aa: ANVGSGTEAF
v_call: TRBV28; j_call: TRBJ1-6; cdr3_length: 12; clone_size: few; cdr3_aa: ASSLTGGDSPLH
v_call: TRBV5-1; j_call: TRBJ2-2; cdr3_length: 11; clone_size: many; cdr3_aa: ASSSWNTGELF
v_call: TRBV27; j_call: TRBJ2-7; cdr3_length: 14; clone_size: few; cdr3_aa: ASSLWSGSKDYEQY
v_call: TRBV20-1; j_call: TRBJ2-7; cdr3_length: 10; clone_size: -; cdr3_aa: SARSGRAEQY
v_call: TRBV7-8; j_call: TRBJ2-7; cdr3_length: 11; clone_size: many; cdr3_aa: ASSRDRNYEQY
v_call: TRBV20-1; j_call: TRBJ2-7; cdr3_length: 10; clone_size: -; cdr3_aa: SARVDYLEQY
v_call: TRBV27; j_call: TRBJ1-1; cdr3_length: 16; clone_size: many; cdr3_aa: ASSLYRIPGGSGTEAF
v_call: TRBV28; j_call: TRBJ2-7; cdr3_length: 16; clone_size: many; cdr3_aa: ASSLSLGQGGPLGEQY
v_call: TRBV10-3; j_call: TRBJ2-5; cdr3_length: 12; clone_size: many; cdr3_aa: ASTPGQGEETQY
v_call: TRBV10-3; j_call: TRBJ1-1; cdr3_length: 14; clone_size: many; cdr3_aa: AINPTGAGLNTEAF
v_call: TRBV25-1; j_call: TRBJ2-7; cdr3_length: 12; clone_size: -; cdr3_aa: ASSEFGSRYEQY